This T cell receptor (beta chain) was identified in a study of blood T cell repertoires in COVID-19. The J segment lost 4 bases and the V segment lost 5 bases, leaving 7 bases of the junction unmatched. Per the germline V gene, CDR1 is SGHVS and CDR2 is FQNEAQ. This CDR3 comprises 14 residues. A single count supports this clone. Under the authors' procedure: Amplification from reference gene primers served as the basis for estimated nucleated cell counts. Clones were sequenced by immunoSEQ multiplex PCR, and TCRdb holds only the in-frame ones, with some missing. The DNA was the basis for D and trimming; V, J and clone size are from that table. The sample holds 200,000 to 250,000 clones; around 84% are singletons and the top ten take roughly 12%. Patients at the Seattle site were enrolled during active infection and followed longitudinally.

This sequence was found in a man aged 50 or older with COVID-19, enrolled during active disease. This rearrangement joins TRBV7-8 to TRBJ2-5, with TRBD1 matching over 7 bases. Sequenced sample: peripheral blood. CDR3 DNA: TGTGCCAGCAGCCAGACAGGGACGGCAGAGACCCAGTACTTC. This sequence encodes CASSQTGTAETQYF.